Following are 18 T cell receptor beta chains from one sample sequenced in a study of shared clonotypes between healthy human individuals. Profiling relied on immunoSEQ multiplex PCR, and the TCRdb table lists in-frame clones only, not all of them. This table has about 2 million clones, 95% appearing once. Material: naive CD4+ T cells sorted from blood. As to subset: CD45RA+ positively selected. The receptors originated from a man between 18 and 29 years old in good health.

Concerning this clone itself: The sample contains more than one DNA sequence encoding this CDR3. V is TRBV7-2 and J is TRBJ1-1; D possibly corresponds to TRBD1 (5 bases). Germline V lookup: CDR1 SGHTA, CDR2 FQGNSA. The germline V and J ends were trimmed by 1 base and 1 base, with 10 bases remaining between them. CDR3 length equals 15 residues. The CDR3 loop reads CASSLVGGANTEAFF. The CDR3, as DNA: TGTGCCAGCAGCTTAGTGGGGGGAGCGAACACTGAAGCTTTCTTT.

The genes are TRBV28 and TRBJ1-2, with 10 bases aligning to TRBD1. CDR3 length equals 14 residues. The junction had 2 bases not matched to a gene; V was cut back by 6 bases and J by 1 base. The germline V gene has CDR1 MDHEN and CDR2 SYDVKM. In DNA, the CDR3 is TGTGCCAGCAGGGGACAGGGGAGTAACTATGGCTACACCTTC. Its protein is CASRGQGSNYGYTF.

The chain uses TRBV9 and TRBJ1-2; 8 bases match TRBD1. Per germline, CDR1 SGDLS and CDR2 YYNGEE. The length of the CDR3 is 17 residues. V trimming: 5 bases; J trimming: 4 bases; junction bases outside the gene matches: 16. The CDR3 is CASSKDRGPSSGYGYTF. The CDR3 nucleotides are TGTGCCAGCAGTAAAGACAGGGGCCCCTCCTCTGGCTATGGCTACACCTTC.

The rearrangement links TRBV10-2 to TRBJ1-2; no reliable D call. Trimming removed 4 bases from V and 5 bases from J, with 17 bases in between. Germline loops: CDR1 WSHSY, CDR2 SAAADI. The CDR3 has 15 amino acids. The CDR3 DNA is TGCGCCAGCAGTGTGTTAATAGGGTCGGGGTATGGCTACACCTTC. Its protein product is CASSVLIGSGYGYTF.

The chain combines TRBV7-3 with TRBJ2-7, with TRBD1 matching over 10 bases. V was clipped by 5 bases and J by 5 bases; unmatched bases: 9. The CDR3 has 15 residues. Germline values: CDR1 SGHTA, CDR2 FQGTGA. The DNA for the CDR3 is TGTGCCAGCAGCCCCCAGGGGACAGGGGACGACGAGCAGTACTTC. It yields the protein CASSPQGTGDDEQYF.

The chain joins TRBV28 to TRBJ1-5; 8 nucleotides match TRBD1. The CDR3 spans 12 residues. The germline CDR1 and CDR2 sequences are MDHEN and SYDVKM. Trimming cost V 5 bases and J 12 bases; bases outside gene matches: 6. The CDR3 DNA is TGTGCCAGCAGTCAACGGACAGGGATCCAGCATTTT. Its protein is CASSQRTGIQHF. The variable domain in full, with the rest retrieved from reference TRBV28 and TRBJ1-5, is DVKVTQSSRYLVKRTGEKVFLECVQDMDHENMFWYRQDPGLGLRLIYFSYDVKMKEKGDIPEGYSVSREKKERFSLILESASTNQTSMYLCASSQRTGIQHFGDGTRLSIL.

This chain joins TRBV5-4 and TRBJ2-3; a possible D gene is TRBD2 (5 bases). Trimming pared 0 bases from V and 3 bases from J, leaving 11 bases between. This CDR3 is built from 15 residues. Per the germline V gene, CDR1 is SGHNT and CDR2 is YYREEE (reference sequence). The CDR3 loop reads CASSLAGVSTDTQYF. The CDR3 DNA reads as TGTGCCAGCAGCTTGGCCGGGGTTAGTACAGATACGCAGTATTTT.

The chain joins TRBV7-9 to TRBJ1-4, with 9 bases identical to TRBD1. CDR3 size: 15 residues. The germline CDR1 and CDR2 sequences are SEHNR and FQNEAQ (reference sequence). J was trimmed by 8 bases and V by 0 bases; bases with no gene match: 4. CDR3 nucleotides: TGTGCCAGCAGCTTAGCGCTGGGACAGGGAGAAAAACTGTTTTTT. It codes for CASSLALGQGEKLFF.

Comment on this clone: The junction differs from germline at one of its ends, possibly a read error. The chain combines TRBV7-2 with TRBJ2-3; perhaps D is TRBD1 or TRBD2 (5 bases each). Germline CDR1 and CDR2: SGHTA and FQGNSA. The CDR3 consists of 12 residues. The CDR3 DNA follows: TGTGCCAGCAGCCCTCCCGGGGCTATCCCATTGTTT. It translates to CASSPPGAIPLF.

The gene calls are TRBV7-2 and TRBJ1-1, with a possible D match to TRBD1 (5 bases). The V and J ends lost 3 bases and 6 bases respectively, with 11 bases between them. The germline V gene has CDR1 SGHTA and CDR2 FQGNSA. This CDR3 spans 13 amino acids. For the CDR3, the DNA is TGTGCCAGCAGCTTTCGGACACTGTCTGAAGCTTTCTTT. Its translation is CASSFRTLSEAFF.

This clone was recorded a few times. The rearrangement joins TRBV2 to TRBJ1-5; 7 bases match TRBD1. This CDR3 is built from 14 residues. CDR1 is SNHLY and CDR2 is FYNNEI in the germline V gene. The trim removed 6 bases at V and 1 base at J, leaving 3 bases unmatched. The CDR3 DNA reads TGTGCCAGCAGCCCGGGACAGAGCAATCAGCCCCAGCATTTT. This encodes CASSPGQSNQPQHF.

V and J are TRBV29-1 and TRBJ1-1; no reliable D call. The ends were cut back, 6 bases at V and 3 bases at J, with 14 bases in the middle. Germline assignment: CDR1 SQVTM and CDR2 ANQGSEA. The CDR3 spans 13 residues. This chain's CDR3 is CSVATNFYTEAFF. The CDR3 nucleotides read TGCAGCGTCGCTACAAATTTTTACACTGAAGCTTTCTTT.

The chain recombines TRBV2 with TRBJ1-6, with 9 bases matching TRBD1. CDR3 length: 15 amino acids. After removal of 4 bases from V and 13 bases from J, the junction contained 11 bases not matched to a gene. Germline assignment: CDR1 SNHLY and CDR2 FYNNEI. In DNA, the CDR3 is TGTGCCAGCAGTGCACAATCCGGGACAGGGCTCCCCCTCCACTTT. It is translated as CASSAQSGTGLPLHF.

CDR3 coding DNA: TGTGCTAGTGGTGCTGGCATAGCGGGCTCTGGAAACACCATATATTTT. This gives the protein CASGAGIAGSGNTIYF. This chain links TRBV12-5 with TRBJ1-3; D not certain. CDR3 length: 16 residues. The V gene lost 5 bases and the J gene lost 0 bases, with 14 bases spanning the gap. Germline assignment: CDR1 LGHNT and CDR2 FRNRAP.

Details on this clone: The identical CDR3 is also encoded by other nucleotide sequences in the sample. V gene TRBV7-2 combines with J gene TRBJ1-5, with 9 bases lining up with TRBD1. After removal of 2 bases from V and 5 bases from J, the junction contained 1 base not matched to a gene. The CDR3 loop spans 14 amino acids. Germline V lookup: CDR1 SGHTA, CDR2 FQGNSA. The CDR3 DNA follows: TGTGCCAGCAGCTTAAGACAGGGGGATCAGCCCCAGCATTTT. Translation: CASSLRQGDQPQHF.

This chain uses TRBV7-9 with TRBJ1-4; 7 positions match TRBD1. This CDR3 is 16 amino acids long. The V segment lost 1 base and the J segment 8 bases; nucleotides outside the gene matches: 10. The V gene's germline CDR1 is SEHNR and CDR2 FQNEAQ (reference sequence). The CDR3 loop reads CASSLGDRGAEEKLFF. The CDR3 coding sequence is TGTGCCAGCAGCTTAGGGGACAGAGGAGCGGAGGAAAAACTGTTTTTT. Full variable domain (missing parts from reference TRBV7-9 and TRBJ1-4): DTGVSQNPRHKITKRGQNVTFRCDPISEHNRLYWYRQTLGQGPEFLTYFQNEAQLEKSRLLSDRFSAERPKGSFSTLEIQRTEQGDSAMYLCASSLGDRGAEEKLFFGSGTQLSVL.

The genes are TRBV7-2 and TRBJ2-1; D is uncertain. This CDR3 spans 14 amino acids. Germline V gene sequence: CDR1 SGHTA, CDR2 FQGNSA. Trimming pared 2 bases from V and 8 bases from J, leaving 13 bases between. The CDR3 sequence: CASSLPLGFHEQFF. CDR3 sequence (DNA): TGTGCCAGCAGCTTACCTCTAGGTTTCCATGAGCAGTTCTTC.

The chain is built from TRBV2 and TRBJ2-7; D gene ambiguous. V shed 4 bases and J shed 2 bases, with 15 bases lying between them. The CDR3 covers 15 residues. CDR1 SNHLY and CDR2 FYNNEI come from the germline V gene. The DNA of the CDR3 is TGTGCCAGCAGTGGTTATGTACGAGGTCCCTACGAGCAGTACTTC. This sequence encodes CASSGYVRGPYEQYF.